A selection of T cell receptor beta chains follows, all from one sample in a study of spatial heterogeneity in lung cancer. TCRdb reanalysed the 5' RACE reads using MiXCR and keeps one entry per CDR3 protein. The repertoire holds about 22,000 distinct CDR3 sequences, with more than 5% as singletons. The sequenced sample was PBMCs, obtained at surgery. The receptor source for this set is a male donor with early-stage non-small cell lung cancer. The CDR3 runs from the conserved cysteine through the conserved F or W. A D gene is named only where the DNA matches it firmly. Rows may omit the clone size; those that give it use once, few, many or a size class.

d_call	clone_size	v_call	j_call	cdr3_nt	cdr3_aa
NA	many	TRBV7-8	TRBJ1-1	TGTGCCAGCAGCTTAGACAACTGGTTCGACCGGGACACTGAAGCTTTCTTT	CASSLDNWFDRDTEAFF
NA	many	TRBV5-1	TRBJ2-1	TGCGCCAGCAGCTTGACGCGGTCTAGACATAATGAGCAGTTCTTC	CASSLTRSRHNEQFF
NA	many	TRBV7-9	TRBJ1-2	TGTGCCAGCAGTCGTCTCTATGGCTACACCTTC	CASSRLYGYTF
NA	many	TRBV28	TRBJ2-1	TGTGCCAGCAGCTGGGGGTCCGAGCAGTTCTTC	CASSWGSEQFF
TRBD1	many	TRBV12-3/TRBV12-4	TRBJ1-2	TGTGCCAGCAGCACAGGGGGCTACTATGGCTACACCTTC	CASSTGGYYGYTF
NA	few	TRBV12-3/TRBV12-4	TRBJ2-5	TGTGCCAGCAGTTTAGGGGAAGAGACCCAGTACTTC	CASSLGEETQYF
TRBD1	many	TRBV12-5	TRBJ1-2	TGTGCTAGTGGTTTCGGACAGGGCTCGAGTGGCTACACCTTC	CASGFGQGSSGYTF
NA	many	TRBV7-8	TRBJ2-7	TGTGCCAGTCTGGGCGGGGACTCCTACGAGCAGTACTTC	CASLGGDSYEQYF
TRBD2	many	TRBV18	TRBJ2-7	TGTGCCAGCTCACCATCGACTAGCGGAGCCGCTACCTACGAGCAGTACTTC	CASSPSTSGAATYEQYF
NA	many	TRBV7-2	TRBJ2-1	TGTGCCAGCAGCTTGGGGAGTTCTTCCTACAATGAGCAGTTCTTC	CASSLGSSSYNEQFF
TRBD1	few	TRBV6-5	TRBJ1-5	TGTGCCAGCAGTCGCCGAACCGGGACAGGGGGACGTATTAGCAATCAGCCCCAGCATTTT	CASSRRTGTGGRISNQPQHF
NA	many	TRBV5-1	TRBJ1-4	TGCGCCAGCAGCTCCCAAACGGGTCCGAATGAAAAACTGTTTTTT	CASSSQTGPNEKLFF
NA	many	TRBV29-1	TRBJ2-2	TGCAGCGGTTTGCGTTCCTTGACCGGGGAGCTGTTTTTT	CSGLRSLTGELFF
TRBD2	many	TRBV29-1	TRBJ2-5	TGCAGTGTAAAGCGGGAAGGAGAGACCCAGTACTTC	CSVKREGETQYF
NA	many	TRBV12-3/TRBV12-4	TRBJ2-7	TGTGCCAGCAGTTTAGCGCACGGGGAAATAGGGTCCTACGAGCAGTACTTC	CASSLAHGEIGSYEQYF
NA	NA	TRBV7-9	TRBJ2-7	TGTGCCAGCAGCTTGGACACGCACGGGGGTGAGCAGTACTTC	CASSLDTHGGEQYF
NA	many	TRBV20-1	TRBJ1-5	TGCAGTGCTAGAGTAGGCGGGGATACCCAGCATTTT	CSARVGGDTQHF
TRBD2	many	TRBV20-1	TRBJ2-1	TGCAGTGGGAACCCGGGACTAGCGGGGGGGCAAGGTGAGCAGTTCTTC	CSGNPGLAGGQGEQFF
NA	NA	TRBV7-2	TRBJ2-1	TGTGCCAGCAGCCAACGGGACCACTACAATGAGCAGTTCTTC	CASSQRDHYNEQFF
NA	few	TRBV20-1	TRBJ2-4	TGCAGTGCTGGACAGTCAATAGCCAAAAACATTCAGTACTTC	CSAGQSIAKNIQYF
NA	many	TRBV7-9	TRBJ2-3	TGTGCCAGCAGCTTAGGGGGACATTCAGATACGCAGTATTTT	CASSLGGHSDTQYF
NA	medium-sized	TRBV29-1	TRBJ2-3	TGCAGCGTCTCCGGCTTCACAGATACGCAGTATTTT	CSVSGFTDTQYF
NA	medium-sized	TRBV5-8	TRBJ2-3	TGTGCCATCCCACAGGGGAGGACAGATACGCAGTATTTT	CAIPQGRTDTQYF
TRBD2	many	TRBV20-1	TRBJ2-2	TGCAGTGCTAGACCGGGGGTAGCGGGGGAAACCGGGGAGCTGTTTTTT	CSARPGVAGETGELFF
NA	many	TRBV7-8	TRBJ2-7	TGTGCCAGCAGCTTAGGTAGCGGCGAGCAGTACTTC	CASSLGSGEQYF
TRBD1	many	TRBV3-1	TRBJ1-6	TGTGTCAGCAAACGACAGGGTAATTCACCCCTCCACTTT	CVSKRQGNSPLHF
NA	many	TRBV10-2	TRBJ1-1	TGCGCCAGCCAGGACGGAGGGTTTGGATACACTGAAGCTTTCTTT	CASQDGGFGYTEAFF
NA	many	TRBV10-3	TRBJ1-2	TGTGCCATCAGTGACCGGGGTTCAGCTGGCTACACCTTC	CAISDRGSAGYTF
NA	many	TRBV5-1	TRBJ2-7	TGCGCCAGCAGCTCGACGGGGGCCTACGAGCAGTACTTC	CASSSTGAYEQYF
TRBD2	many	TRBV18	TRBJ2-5	TGTGCCAGCTCACCACCCACGGGAGGCCTGGGAAATCAAGAGACCCAGTACTTC	CASSPPTGGLGNQETQYF
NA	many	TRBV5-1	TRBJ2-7	TGCGCCAGCAGCCTGGGGGCAGGGCCTAGCTCCTACGAGCAGTACTTC	CASSLGAGPSSYEQYF
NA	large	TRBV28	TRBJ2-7	TGTGCCAGCAGTTTACGGCCGAGAGAGCAGTACTTC	CASSLRPREQYF
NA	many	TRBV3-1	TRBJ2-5	TGTGCCAGCAGCCTGAACCAGGGGACCGAGACCCAGTACTTC	CASSLNQGTETQYF
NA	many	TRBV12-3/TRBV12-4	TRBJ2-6	TGTGCCAGCAGTTTAGAGGGGTCCGGCTCTGGGGCCAACGTCCTGACTTTC	CASSLEGSGSGANVLTF
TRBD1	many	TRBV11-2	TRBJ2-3	TGTGCCAGCAGCTTAGAAAGGGGCAGGGGGCGGAAAGATACGCAGTATTTT	CASSLERGRGRKDTQYF
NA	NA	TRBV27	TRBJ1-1	TGTGCCAGCAGTAAAAGCCAGGGGATGAACACTGAAGCTTTCTTT	CASSKSQGMNTEAFF
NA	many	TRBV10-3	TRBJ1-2	TGTGCCATCAGGCCCCAAACGGGGGCTAACTATGGCTACACCTTC	CAIRPQTGANYGYTF
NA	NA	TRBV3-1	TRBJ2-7	TGTGCCAGCAGCCAAGACTCCCAACGGTACTTC	CASSQDSQRYF
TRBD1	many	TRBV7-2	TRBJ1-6	TGTGCCAGCAGCTTAGGAGGGGGCAAACTAAATTCACCCCTCCACTTT	CASSLGGGKLNSPLHF
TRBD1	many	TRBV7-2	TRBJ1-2	TGTGCCAGCAGCCCGCAAGCGGGAGGGGGCGCCTATGGCTACACCTTC	CASSPQAGGGAYGYTF
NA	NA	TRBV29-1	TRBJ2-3	TGCAGCGTGGATGGTTTACAGGGTCTGGGCACAGATACGCAGTATTTT	CSVDGLQGLGTDTQYF
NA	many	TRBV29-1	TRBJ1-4	TGCAGCGTTCGGGGGTCCGTGAGGGAAAAACTGTTTTTT	CSVRGSVREKLFF
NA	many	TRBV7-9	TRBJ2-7	TGTGCCAGCAGCGCCCCCTGGGACGAGCAGTACTTC	CASSAPWDEQYF
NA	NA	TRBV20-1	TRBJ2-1	TGCAGTGCCTTGAGGACGGCTGGCGAGCAGTTCTTC	CSALRTAGEQFF
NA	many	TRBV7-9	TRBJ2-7	TGTGCCAGCAGCCCTAAACAGAACTACGAGCAGTACTTC	CASSPKQNYEQYF
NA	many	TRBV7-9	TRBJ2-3	TGTGCCAGCCTAGGATTGACAGGACTCCCAGATACGCAGTATTTT	CASLGLTGLPDTQYF
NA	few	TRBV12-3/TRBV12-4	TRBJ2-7	TGTGCCAGCAGTTCGGTCCAGGGGAGTTCCTACGAGCAGTACTTC	CASSSVQGSSYEQYF
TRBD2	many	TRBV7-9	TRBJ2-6	TGTGCCAGCAGCGGACTAGCGGTCTCTGGGGCCAACGTCCTGACTTTC	CASSGLAVSGANVLTF
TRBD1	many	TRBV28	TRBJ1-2	TGTGCCAGCAGTTTAGTACAGGGGGACTATGGCTACACCTTC	CASSLVQGDYGYTF
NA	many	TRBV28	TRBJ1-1	TGTGCCAGCACAGCGTACCGGAACACTGAAGCTTTCTTT	CASTAYRNTEAFF
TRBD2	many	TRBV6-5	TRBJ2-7	TGTGCCAGCAGCCCGCGGGAGGGCGGCCACGAGCAGTACTTC	CASSPREGGHEQYF
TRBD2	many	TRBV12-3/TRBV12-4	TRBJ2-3	TGTGCCAGCAGTAGACGACTAGCCCCAGATACGCAGTATTTT	CASSRRLAPDTQYF
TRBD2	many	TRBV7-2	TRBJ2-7	TGTGCCAGCAGCTTTAGCGGGAGGGTGGTCTCCTACGAGCAGTACTTC	CASSFSGRVVSYEQYF
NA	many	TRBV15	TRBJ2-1	TGTGCCCCGGGGGGCAGCTCCTACAATGAGCAGTTCTTC	CAPGGSSYNEQFF
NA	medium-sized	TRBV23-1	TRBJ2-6	TGCGCCAGCAGTCGGACAGCCTCGAGCTCTGGGGCCAACGTCCTGACTTTC	CASSRTASSSGANVLTF
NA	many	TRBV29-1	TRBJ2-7	TGCAGCGTTGAAGATCCTCTATCCTACGAGCAGTACTTC	CSVEDPLSYEQYF
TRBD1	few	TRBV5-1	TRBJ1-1	TGCGCCAGCAGCCAGGGGGTGAACACTGAAGCTTTCTTT	CASSQGVNTEAFF
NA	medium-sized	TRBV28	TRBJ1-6	TGTGCCAGCAGGGTTGGGTCATCACCCCTCCACTTT	CASRVGSSPLHF